The T cell receptor (beta chain) under discussion was sequenced for a study of CD8+ T cells in alopecia areata. The study's findings and limits: Resident alphabeta T-cell populations of normal skin are likewise subject to sequencing in scalp samples. Tofacitinib significantly decreased scalp clonality and expanded CD8+ clones among top 100.

Looked up from germline, CDR1 is MNHEY and CDR2 is SVGAGI. CDR3 length: 13 residues. The V and J ends lost 0 bases and 8 bases respectively, with 7 bases between them. Extracted RNA was reverse transcribed, and the resulting cDNA served as sequencing template. Sequenced by immunoSEQ multiplex PCR; TCRdb stores in-frame clones only, minus some. The sample carries roughly 99,000 clones, 65% to 85% recorded once. Treatment defined: oral pan-JAK inhibitor, 5-10 mg twice daily. Peripheral blood and lesional scalp punch biopsies came from alopecia areata patients. Sorting of PBMCs yielded the CD4+ and CD8+ T cells. Comment on this clone: Antigen unknown.

The source was CD8+ T cells sorted from blood, collected at week 24, from a patient treated with tofacitinib. The TCR comes from a human donor with alopecia areata. The chain combines TRBV6-5 with TRBJ2-2; D is undetermined. CDR3 in DNA: TGTGCCAGCAGTTACTCGATCGCAGGGGAGCTGTTTTTT. Translation gives CASSYSIAGELFF.